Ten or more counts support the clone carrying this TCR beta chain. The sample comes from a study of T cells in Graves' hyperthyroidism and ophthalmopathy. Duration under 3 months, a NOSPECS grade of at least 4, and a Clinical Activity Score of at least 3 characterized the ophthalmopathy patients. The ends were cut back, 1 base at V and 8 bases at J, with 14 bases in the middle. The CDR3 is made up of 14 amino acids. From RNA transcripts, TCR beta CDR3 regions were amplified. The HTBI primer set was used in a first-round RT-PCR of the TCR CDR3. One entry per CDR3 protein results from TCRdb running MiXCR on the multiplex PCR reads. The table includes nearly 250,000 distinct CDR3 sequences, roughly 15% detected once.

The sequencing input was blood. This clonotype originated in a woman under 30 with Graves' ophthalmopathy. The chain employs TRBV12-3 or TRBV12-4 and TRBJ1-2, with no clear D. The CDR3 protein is CASSLVPQEGGYTF. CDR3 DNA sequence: TGTGCCAGCAGTTTAGTTCCCCAGGAAGGGGGCTACACCTTC.